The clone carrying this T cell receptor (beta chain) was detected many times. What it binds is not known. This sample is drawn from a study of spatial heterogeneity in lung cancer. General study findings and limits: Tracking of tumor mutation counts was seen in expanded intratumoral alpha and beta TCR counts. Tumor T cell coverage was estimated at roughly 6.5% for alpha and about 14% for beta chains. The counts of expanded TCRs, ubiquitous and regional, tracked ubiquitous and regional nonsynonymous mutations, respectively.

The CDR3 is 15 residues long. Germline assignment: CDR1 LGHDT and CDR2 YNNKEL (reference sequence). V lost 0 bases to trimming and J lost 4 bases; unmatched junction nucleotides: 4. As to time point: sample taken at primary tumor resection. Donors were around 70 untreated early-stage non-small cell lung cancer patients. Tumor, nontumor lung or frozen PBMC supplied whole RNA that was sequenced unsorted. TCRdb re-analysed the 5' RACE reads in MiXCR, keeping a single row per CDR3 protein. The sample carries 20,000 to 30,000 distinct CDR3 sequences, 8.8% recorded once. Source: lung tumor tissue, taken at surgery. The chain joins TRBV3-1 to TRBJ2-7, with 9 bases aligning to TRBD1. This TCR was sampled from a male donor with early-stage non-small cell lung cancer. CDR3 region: CASSQDPDRGYEQYF. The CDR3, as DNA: TGTGCCAGCAGCCAAGATCCCGACAGGGGGTACGAGCAGTACTTC.